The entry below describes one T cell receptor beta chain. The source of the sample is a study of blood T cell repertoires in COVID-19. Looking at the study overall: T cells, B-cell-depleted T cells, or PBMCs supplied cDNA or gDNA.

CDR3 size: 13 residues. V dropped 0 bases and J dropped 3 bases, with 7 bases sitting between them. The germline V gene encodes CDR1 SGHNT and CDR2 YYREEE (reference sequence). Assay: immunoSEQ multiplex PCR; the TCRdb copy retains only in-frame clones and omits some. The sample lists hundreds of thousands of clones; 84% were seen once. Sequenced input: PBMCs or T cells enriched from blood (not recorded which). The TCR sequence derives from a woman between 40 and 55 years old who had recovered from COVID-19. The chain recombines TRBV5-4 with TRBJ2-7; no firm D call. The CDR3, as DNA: TGTGCCAGCAGCTTGGGCTCTATCTACGAGCAGTACTTC. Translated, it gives CASSLGSIYEQYF.